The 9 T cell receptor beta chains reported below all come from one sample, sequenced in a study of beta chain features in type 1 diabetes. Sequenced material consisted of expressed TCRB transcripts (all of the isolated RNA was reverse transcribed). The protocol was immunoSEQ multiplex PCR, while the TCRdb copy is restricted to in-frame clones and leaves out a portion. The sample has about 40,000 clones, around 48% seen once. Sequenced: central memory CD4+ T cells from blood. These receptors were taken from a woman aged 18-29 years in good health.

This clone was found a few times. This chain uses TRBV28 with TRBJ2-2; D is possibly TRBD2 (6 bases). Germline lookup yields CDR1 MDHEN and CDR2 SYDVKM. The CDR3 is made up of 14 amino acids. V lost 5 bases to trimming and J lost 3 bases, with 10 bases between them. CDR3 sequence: CASSRGSYTGELFF. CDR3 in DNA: TGTGCCAGCAGTCGGGGGAGTTACACCGGGGAGCTGTTTTTT. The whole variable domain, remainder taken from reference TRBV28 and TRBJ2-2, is DVKVTQSSRYLVKRTGEKVFLECVQDMDHENMFWYRQDPGLGLRLIYFSYDVKMKEKGDIPEGYSVSREKKERFSLILESASTNQTSMYLCASSRGSYTGELFFGEGSRLTVL.

The CDR3 reads CASSPPAGSRAYEQYF. CDR3 bases: TGTGCCAGCAGCCCCCCGGCGGGGTCCAGAGCCTACGAGCAGTACTTC. The chain is built from TRBV28 and TRBJ2-7; D might be TRBD2 (6 bases). V lost 6 bases and J lost 2, with 20 bases in between. Germline V gene data show CDR1 as MDHEN and CDR2 as SYDVKM. The CDR3 has 16 amino acids.

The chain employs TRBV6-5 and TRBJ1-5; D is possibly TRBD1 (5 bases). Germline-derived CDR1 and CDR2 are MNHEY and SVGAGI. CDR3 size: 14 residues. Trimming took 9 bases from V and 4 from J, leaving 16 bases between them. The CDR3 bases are TGTGCCAGTGGGGCCGGGGGGTTTAATCAGCCCCAGCATTTT. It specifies CASGAGGFNQPQHF.

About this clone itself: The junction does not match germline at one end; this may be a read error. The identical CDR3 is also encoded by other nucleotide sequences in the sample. The CDR3 loop is CASSSPSTGPTGELFF. In DNA form, the CDR3 reads TGTGCCAGCAGCTCCCCATCAACAGGGCCCACCGGAGAGCTGTTTTTT. The chain combines TRBV13 with TRBJ2-2, with a possible D match to TRBD1 (6 bases). Germline values: CDR1 PRHDT, CDR2 FYEKMQ (reference sequence). The CDR3 extends over 16 amino acids.

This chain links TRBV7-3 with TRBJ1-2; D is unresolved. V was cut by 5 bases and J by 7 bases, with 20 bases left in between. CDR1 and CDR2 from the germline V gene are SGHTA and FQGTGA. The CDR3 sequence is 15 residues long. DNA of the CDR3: TGTGCCAGCAGCCAACCAGACGGCGGGGTCAGTGGCTACACCTTC. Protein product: CASSQPDGGVSGYTF.

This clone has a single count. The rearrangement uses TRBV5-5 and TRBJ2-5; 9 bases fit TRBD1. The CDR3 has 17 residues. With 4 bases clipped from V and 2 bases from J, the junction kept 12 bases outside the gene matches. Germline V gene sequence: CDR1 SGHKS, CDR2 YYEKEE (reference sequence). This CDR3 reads CASSHLPGQGGQETQYF. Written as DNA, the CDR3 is TGTGCCAGCAGCCACCTCCCGGGACAGGGAGGTCAAGAGACCCAGTACTTC. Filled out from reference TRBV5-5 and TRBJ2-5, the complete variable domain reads DAGVTQSPTHLIKTRGQQVTLRCSPISGHKSVSWYQQVLGQGPQFIFQYYEKEERGRGNFPDRFSARQFPNYSSELNVNALLLGDSALYLCASSHLPGQGGQETQYFGPGTRLLVL.

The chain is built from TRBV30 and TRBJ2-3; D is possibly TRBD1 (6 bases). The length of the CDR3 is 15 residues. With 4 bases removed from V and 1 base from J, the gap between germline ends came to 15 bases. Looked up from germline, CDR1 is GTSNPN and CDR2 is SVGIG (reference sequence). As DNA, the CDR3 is TGTGCCTGGACCCGTGGGGACACCGGCACAGATACGCAGTATTTT. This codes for CAWTRGDTGTDTQYF.

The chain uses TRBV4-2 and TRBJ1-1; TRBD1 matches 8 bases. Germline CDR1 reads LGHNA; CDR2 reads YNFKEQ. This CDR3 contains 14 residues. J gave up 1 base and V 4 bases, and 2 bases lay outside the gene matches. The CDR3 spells CASSPGTGNTEAFF. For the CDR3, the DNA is TGTGCCAGCAGCCCCGGGACAGGGAACACTGAAGCTTTCTTT.

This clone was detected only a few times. As DNA, the CDR3 is TGTGCCTGGAACCGCCTTACTAGCACAGATACGCAGTATTTT. Its protein product is CAWNRLTSTDTQYF. The chain is built from TRBV30 and TRBJ2-3; unclear D gene. V lost 4 bases, J lost 0 bases, and 11 bases lay in between. This CDR3 has 14 residues. Germline V gene sequence: CDR1 GTSNPN, CDR2 SVGIG (reference sequence).